The 17 T cell receptor beta chains listed next were all sequenced from one sample in a study of tumor-infiltrating lymphocytes in primary liver carcinoma. It was from 20-30 mg of unsorted bulk tissue that RNA and DNA were co-extracted. Using a constant-region primer together with ProtoScript II reverse transcriptase, TCR beta cDNA was made from roughly 540 ng of total RNA. Library construction for TCR beta comprised three nested multiplex PCR rounds performed with slightly modified ARM-PCR. TRBV1-TRBV30 forward primers paired with a C-beta reverse primer drove the first two PCR rounds, about 9 cycles each. TCRdb re-called the multiplex PCR reads with MiXCR, one entry per CDR3 protein. The sample holds almost 45,000 distinct CDR3 sequences; roughly 80% are singletons and the top ten take less than 50%. Sequenced material: tumor-adjacent normal liver tissue. All receptors come from a woman in her 30s with primary liver carcinoma and hepatitis B virus infection.

This clonotype occurred once. Its ends do not fully match the called genes, so a read error is possible. This chain uses TRBV4-3 with TRBJ2-1; D possibly uses TRBD1 or TRBD2 (6 bases each). Germline loops: CDR1 LGHNA, CDR2 YSLEER. The CDR3 consists of 15 residues. The CDR3 DNA reads TGCACCAGCAGCCAAGACGGGGGCCGCTACAATAAGCAGTTCTTC. Translating gives CTSSQDGGRYNKQFF.

This clonotype was observed once. The chain couples TRBV29-1 to TRBJ1-1; 7 bases match TRBD1. Germline V CDR1 and CDR2: SQVTM, ANQGSEA. The CDR3 has 12 residues. This chain's CDR3 is CNIGQVNTEAFF. The CDR3 DNA reads TGCAACATAGGACAGGTGAACACTGAAGCTTTCTTT.

The chain recombines TRBV11-2 with TRBJ2-7, with 10 bases fitting TRBD1. With V trimmed by 4 bases and J by 5 bases, 8 bases remained unmatched. This CDR3 region has 15 residues. Germline CDR1 is SGHAT and CDR2 is FQNNGV. The CDR3 sequence: CASSSRDRGRHEQYV. CDR3 sequence (DNA): TGTGCCAGCAGCTCTAGGGACAGGGGAAGACACGAGCAGTACGTC.

The rearrangement links TRBV10-3 to TRBJ1-6, with TRBD1 as a possible D gene (5 bases). Trimming removed 0 bases at V and 0 bases at J, with 12 bases between. Germline CDR1 is ENHRY and CDR2 is SYGVKD. There are 18 residues in the CDR3. CDR3 bases: TGTGCCATCAGTGAGTCGTCGGGGGGAGTCTCCTATAATTCACCCCTCCACTTT. Amino acids: CAISESSGGVSYNSPLHF.

The V and J genes are TRBV4-3 and TRBJ2-1; D perhaps matches TRBD2 (6 bases). This CDR3 contains 15 residues. The V gene lost 8 bases and the J gene lost 0 bases, with 14 bases spanning the gap. CDR1 is LGHNA, CDR2 YSLEER, per germline. In nucleotides, the CDR3 is TGCGCCAGCCAAGATGCGGGAAGCTCCTACAATGAGCAGTTCTTC. Amino acids: CASQDAGSSYNEQFF.

Turning to this clonotype: The CDR3 does not end in the conserved phenylalanine or tryptophan, so this is likely a read error. The gene calls are TRBV24-1 and TRBJ2-2; the match to TRBD2 covers 11 bases. This CDR3 spans 16 amino acids. The trim removed 3 bases at V and 5 bases at J, leaving 4 bases unmatched. The germline CDR1 and CDR2 sequences are KGHDR and SFDVKD. Here the CDR3 reads CATSDLAGGETGELFL. The CDR3 nucleotides are TGTGCCACCAGTGATCTAGCGGGAGGAGAGACCGGGGAGCTGTTTTTA.

V and J are TRBV11-2 and TRBJ2-1, with D uncertain. The CDR3 has 14 amino acids. Trimming removed 1 base from V and 5 bases from J, with 9 bases in between. Germline assignment: CDR1 SGHAT and CDR2 FQNNGV. For the CDR3, the DNA is TGTGCCAGCAGCTTAGGTAGGCCCAACAATGAGCAGTTCTTC. This translates into CASSLGRPNNEQFF.

In its sample, this clonotype was seen once. This chain joins TRBV5-4 and TRBJ2-5; TRBD2 agrees at 9 bases. CDR1 SGHNT and CDR2 YYREEE come from the germline V gene (reference sequence). Trimming cost V 4 bases and J 2 bases; bases outside gene matches: 6. The CDR3 sequence is 15 residues long. The CDR3 DNA follows: TGTGCCAGCAGCATGGTGACTAGCGGACAAGAGACCCAGTACTTC. This encodes CASSMVTSGQETQYF.

Note on this clonotype: A much larger clone lies a single base off, so this may be a read error. V and J are TRBV20-1 and TRBJ2-7; maybe TRBD1 (6 bases). This CDR3 has 15 residues. CDR1 and CDR2 (germline): DFQATT, SNEGSKA (reference sequence). The CDR3 region is CSSRGGGALRYEQYF. For the CDR3, the DNA is TGCAGTTCTAGAGGGGGTGGAGCCCTACGTTACGAGCAGTACTTC.

With regard to this clonotype: One junction end does not reproduce the germline sequence, and a read error may be involved. The chain links TRBV12-3 or TRBV12-4 to TRBJ2-1; possible D gene TRBD2, 6 bases. The CDR3 sequence is 15 residues long. CDR3 bases: TGTGCCAGCAGTCTGTCCGGGAGTAGCGGACTTGAGCAATTCTTC. This translates into CASSLSGSSGLEQFF.

Of note for this clonotype: This could be a read error, since a much larger clone is one nucleotide away. This chain uses TRBV4-1 with TRBJ2-4; D possibly corresponds to TRBD2 (6 bases). Germline V gene sequence: CDR1 MGHRA, CDR2 YSYEKL. The CDR3 totals 15 residues. CDR3 sequence: CASTQGEDAFYIQYF. CDR3 DNA sequence: TGCGCCAGCACCCAAGGGGAGGACGCGTTCTACATTCAGTACTTC.

Concerning this clonotype: Compared with germline, one end of the junction differs, possibly owing to a read error. This chain links TRBV11-2 with TRBJ2-4; D possibly corresponds to TRBD2 (5 bases). CDR1 is SGHAT and CDR2 is FQNNGV in the germline V gene. The CDR3 contains 13 residues. CDR3 sequence: CANSRGLGYIQYF. For the CDR3, the DNA is TGTGCCAACAGCCGCGGACTTGGGTACATTCAGTACTTC.

A remark on this clonotype: One end of the junction fails to match germline, which may point to a read error. The chain recombines TRBV11-3 with TRBJ2-1; 14 bases agree with TRBD2. Per the germline V gene, CDR1 is SGHNT and CDR2 is YENEEA. The CDR3 has 15 residues. CDR3 in DNA: TGTACCAGCAGCCGACTAGCGGGGGGGGACTATGAGCAGTTCTTC. Translating gives CTSSRLAGGDYEQFF.

The CDR3 DNA reads as TGTGCCAGCAGCTTATTTGGAGTAACGACTAGCACAGATACGCAGTATTTT. Translating it yields CASSLFGVTTSTDTQYF. The gene calls are TRBV7-2 and TRBJ2-3, with D hard to call. The length of the CDR3 is 17 residues. Between the trimmed V and J ends, which lost 2 bases and 0 bases, there was a span of 15 bases. Per the germline V gene, CDR1 is SGHTA and CDR2 is FQGNSA.

Notes on this clonotype: Here the CDR3 omits its conserved ending phenylalanine or tryptophan, so a read error is the likely source. The V and J genes are TRBV5-1 and TRBJ2-5; D remains unclear. The CDR3 runs 15 residues. Per germline, CDR1 SGHRS and CDR2 YFSETQ. Trimming removed 2 bases from V and 2 bases from J, with 13 bases in between. CDR3 region: CASSFNGPPQETQYL. The DNA for the CDR3 is TGCGCCAGCAGCTTCAACGGTCCCCCGCAAGAGACCCAGTACCTT.

V is TRBV13 and J is TRBJ1-4, with a tentative D call TRBD1 (5 bases). This CDR3 contains 14 residues. Trimming cost V 4 bases and J 6 bases, with 12 bases left between them. Per the germline V gene, CDR1 is PRHDT and CDR2 is FYEKMQ (reference sequence). CDR3 amino acids: CASSSVRGDEKLFF. DNA for the CDR3: TGTGCCAGCAGCTCTGTACGGGGGGATGAAAAACTGTTTTTT.

With regard to this clonotype: Sequence at one end of the junction differs from germline and may be a read error. The chain combines TRBV6-6 with TRBJ1-2; D is perhaps TRBD1 (5 bases). CDR1 is MNHNY and CDR2 is SVGAGI in the germline V gene (reference sequence). This CDR3 contains 13 residues. CDR3 region: CGSSRTTNYGYTF. CDR3 in DNA: TGTGGCAGCAGTCGGACAACTAACTATGGCTACACCTTC.